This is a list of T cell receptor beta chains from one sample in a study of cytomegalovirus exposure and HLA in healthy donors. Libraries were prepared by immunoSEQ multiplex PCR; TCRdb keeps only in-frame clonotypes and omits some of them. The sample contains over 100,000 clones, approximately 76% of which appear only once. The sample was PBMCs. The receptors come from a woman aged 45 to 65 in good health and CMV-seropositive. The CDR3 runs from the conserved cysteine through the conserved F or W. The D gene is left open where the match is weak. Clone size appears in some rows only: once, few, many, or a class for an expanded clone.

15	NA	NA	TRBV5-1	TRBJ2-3	CASRFAAYSTDTQYF	TGCGCCAGCAGGTTCGCCGCCTATTCCACAGATACGCAGTATTTT
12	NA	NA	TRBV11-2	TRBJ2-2	CASSFQGGELFF	TGTGCCAGCAGCTTTCAGGGCGGGGAGCTGTTTTTT
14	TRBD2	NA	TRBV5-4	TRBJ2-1	CASSGGGSYNEQFF	TGTGCCAGCAGCGGCGGGGGCTCCTACAATGAGCAGTTCTTC
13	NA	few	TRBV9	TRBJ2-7	CASSQAGRDEQYF	TGTGCCAGCAGCCAGGCCGGCAGGGACGAGCAGTACTTC
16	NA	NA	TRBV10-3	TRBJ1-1	CAISEEQGRGNTEAFF	TGTGCCATCAGTGAGGAGCAGGGGAGGGGGAACACTGAAGCTTTCTTT
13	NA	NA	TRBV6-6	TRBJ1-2	CASSYEGTYGYTF	TGTGCCAGCAGTTACGAGGGAACCTATGGCTACACCTTC
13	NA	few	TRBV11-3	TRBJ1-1	CASSLGVNTEAFF	TGTGCCAGCAGCTTAGGAGTGAACACTGAAGCTTTCTTT
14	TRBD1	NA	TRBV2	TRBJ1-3	CASRTGLSGNTIYF	TGTGCCAGCCGGACAGGCCTCTCTGGAAACACCATATATTTT
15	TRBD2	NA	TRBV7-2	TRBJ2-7	CASSLTSGSSYEQYF	TGTGCCAGCAGCCTCACTAGCGGGAGTAGCTACGAGCAGTACTTC
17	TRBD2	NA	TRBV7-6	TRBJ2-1	CASSPGGWRGSYNEQFF	TGTGCCAGCAGCCCCGGCGGTTGGCGGGGGTCCTACAATGAGCAGTTCTTC
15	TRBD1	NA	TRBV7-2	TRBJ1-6	CASSSGTGWGSPLHF	TGTGCCAGCAGCTCGGGGACAGGTTGGGGATCACCCCTCCACTTT
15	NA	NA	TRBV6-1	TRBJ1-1	CASSEPPGMNTEAFF	TGTGCCAGCAGTGAACCCCCAGGGATGAACACTGAAGCTTTCTTT
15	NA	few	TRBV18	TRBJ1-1	CASSPPNSEGTEAFF	TGTGCCAGCTCACCACCTAACTCTGAGGGCACTGAAGCTTTCTTT
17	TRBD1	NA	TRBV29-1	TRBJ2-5	CNVSGTGTGQRMETQYF	TGCAACGTTTCCGGGACAGGGACGGGGCAACGCATGGAGACCCAGTACTTC
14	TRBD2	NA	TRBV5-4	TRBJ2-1	CASTVTSGNNEQFF	TGTGCCAGCACCGTGACTAGCGGCAACAATGAGCAGTTCTTC
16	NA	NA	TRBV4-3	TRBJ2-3	CASSQDGDDPPDTQYF	TGCGCCAGCAGCCAAGATGGAGACGACCCGCCAGATACGCAGTATTTT
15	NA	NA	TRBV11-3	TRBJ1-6	CASSFKGAYNSPLHF	TGTGCCAGCAGCTTCAAGGGGGCCTATAATTCACCCCTCCACTTT
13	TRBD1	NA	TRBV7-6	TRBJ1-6	CASSPGQNSPLHF	TGTGCCAGCAGTCCGGGACAGAATTCACCCCTCCACTTT
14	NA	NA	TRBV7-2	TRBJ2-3	CASSLGLVTDTQYF	TGTGCCAGCAGCTTGGGGCTAGTGACAGATACGCAGTATTTT
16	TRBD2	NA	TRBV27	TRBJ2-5	CASRLGTSGSRETQYF	TGTGCCAGCAGACTAGGGACTAGCGGGAGTAGGGAGACCCAGTACTTC
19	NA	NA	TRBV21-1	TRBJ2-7	CASSKPGTSGRAESYEQYF	TGTGCCAGCAGCAAGCCCGGGACTAGCGGGAGGGCCGAGTCCTACGAGCAGTACTTC
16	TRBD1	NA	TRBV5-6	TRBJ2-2	CASSRRDRGWTGELFF	TGTGCCAGCAGCCGCCGGGACAGGGGATGGACCGGGGAGCTGTTTTTT
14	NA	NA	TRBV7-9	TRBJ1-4	CASSLGASNEKLFF	TGTGCCAGCAGCCTGGGGGCATCTAATGAAAAACTGTTTTTT
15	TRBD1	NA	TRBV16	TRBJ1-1	CASSHRDRGNTEAFF	TGTGCCAGCAGCCACCGGGACAGGGGGAATACTGAAGCTTTCTTT
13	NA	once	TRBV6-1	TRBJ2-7	CARWPHLAYEQYF	TGTGCCAGGTGGCCCCACCTGGCCTACGAGCAGTACTTC
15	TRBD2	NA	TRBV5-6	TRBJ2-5	CASSSGGGRGETQYF	TGTGCCAGCAGCTCCGGCGGGGGGAGGGGAGAGACCCAGTACTTC
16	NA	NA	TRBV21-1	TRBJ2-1	CASSEERGESYNEQFF	TGTGCCAGCAGCGAAGAGCGGGGGGAAAGCTACAATGAGCAGTTCTTC
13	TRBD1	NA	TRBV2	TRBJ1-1	CASSPGQDTEAFF	TGTGCCAGCAGCCCGGGACAGGACACTGAAGCTTTCTTT
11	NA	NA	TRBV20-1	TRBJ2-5	CSAWTTETQYF	TGCAGTGCTTGGACAACAGAGACCCAGTACTTC
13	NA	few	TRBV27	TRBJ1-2	CASSLRGYGGYTF	TGTGCCAGCAGTTTGAGAGGGTACGGTGGCTACACCTTC
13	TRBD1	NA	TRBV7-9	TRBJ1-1	CSSSITGQGAAFF	TGTTCCAGCAGTATTACCGGGCAGGGGGCAGCTTTCTTT
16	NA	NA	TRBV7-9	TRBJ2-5	CASSLLDRGVGETQYF	TGTGCCAGCAGCTTACTGGATCGAGGAGTCGGAGAGACCCAGTACTTC
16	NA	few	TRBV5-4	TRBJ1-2	CASSGPREQPQGGYTF	TGTGCCAGCAGCGGACCACGGGAGCAGCCTCAAGGGGGCTACACCTTC
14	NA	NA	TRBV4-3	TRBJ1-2	CASSQGVKDYGYTF	TGCGCCAGCAGCCAGGGAGTTAAGGACTATGGCTACACCTTC
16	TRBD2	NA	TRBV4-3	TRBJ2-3	CASSQDWRGVTDTQYF	TGCGCCAGCAGCCAAGATTGGCGGGGGGTTACAGATACGCAGTATTTT
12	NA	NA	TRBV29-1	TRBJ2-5	CSVETERATQYF	TGCAGCGTTGAGACAGAGCGGGCGACCCAGTACTTC
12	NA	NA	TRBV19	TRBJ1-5	CASSKWRQPQHF	TGTGCCAGTAGTAAATGGAGACAGCCCCAGCATTTT
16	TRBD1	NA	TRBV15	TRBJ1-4	CATSHNRGTFNEKLFF	TGTGCCACCAGCCATAACAGGGGTACTTTTAATGAAAAACTGTTTTTT
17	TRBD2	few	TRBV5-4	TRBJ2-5	CASSSRLAGGPQETQYF	TGTGCCAGCAGCTCCCGGCTGGCGGGGGGGCCCCAAGAGACCCAGTACTTC
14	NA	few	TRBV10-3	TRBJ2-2	CAISDNQGAGELFF	TGTGCCATCAGTGATAACCAGGGTGCCGGGGAGCTGTTTTTT
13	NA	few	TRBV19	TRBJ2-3	CASSIQGPDTQYF	TGTGCCAGTAGTATTCAGGGTCCAGATACGCAGTATTTT
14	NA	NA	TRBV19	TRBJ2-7	CASSIGAGFYEQYF	TGTGCCAGTAGTATTGGGGCAGGGTTCTACGAGCAGTACTTC
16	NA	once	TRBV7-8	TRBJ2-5	CASSLRREGAGETQYF	TGTGCCAGCAGCCTAAGGAGGGAAGGGGCTGGGGAGACCCAGTACTTC
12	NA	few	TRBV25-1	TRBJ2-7	CASSDSVAEQYF	TGTGCCAGCAGTGACTCCGTCGCGGAGCAGTACTTC
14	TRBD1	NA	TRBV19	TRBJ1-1	CASSSGTGGTEAFF	TGTGCCAGTAGCTCCGGGACAGGGGGGACTGAAGCTTTCTTT
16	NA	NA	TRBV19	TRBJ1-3	CASSGTPEVAGNTIYF	TGTGCCAGTTCCGGGACTCCTGAGGTAGCTGGAAACACCATATATTTT
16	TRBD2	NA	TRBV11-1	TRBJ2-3	CASSRGTSGSTDTQYF	TGTGCCAGCAGCCGGGGGACTAGCGGGAGCACAGATACGCAGTATTTT
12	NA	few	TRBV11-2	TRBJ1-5	CASSPENQPQHF	TGTGCCAGCAGCCCTGAGAATCAGCCCCAGCATTTT
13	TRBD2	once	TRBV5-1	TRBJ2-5	CASKTSGRETQYF	TGCGCCAGCAAGACTAGCGGGAGAGAGACCCAGTACTTC
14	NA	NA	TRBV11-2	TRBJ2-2	CASSLAGYTGELFF	TGTGCCAGCAGCTTAGCGGGATACACCGGGGAGCTGTTTTTT
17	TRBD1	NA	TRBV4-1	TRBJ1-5	CASSQDPQGASNQPQHF	TGCGCCAGCAGCCAAGACCCACAGGGGGCCAGCAATCAGCCCCAGCATTTT
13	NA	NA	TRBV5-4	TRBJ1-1	CASSLSTGFEAFF	TGTGCCAGCAGCTTGTCGACAGGCTTTGAAGCTTTCTTT
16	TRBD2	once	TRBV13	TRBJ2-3	CASSLRLAGRADTQYF	TGTGCCAGCAGCTTAAGGTTAGCGGGGAGGGCAGATACGCAGTATTTT